The sequence of this TCR beta chain was determined in a study of blood T cell repertoires in COVID-19. Study background: The cDNA or gDNA used as material had been derived from T cells, B-cell-depleted T cells, or PBMCs.

Clones were read by immunoSEQ multiplex PCR, and TCRdb kept only the in-frame ones, dropping some. Of some 15,000 clones listed, about 90% are singletons. CDR1 and CDR2 from the germline V gene are SQVTM and ANQGSEA. This CDR3 is built from 19 residues. The ends lost 1 base at V and 6 bases at J; junction bases unmatched: 21. The V and J genes are TRBV29-1 and TRBJ2-1, with 7 bases identical to TRBD2. This TCR was recovered from a human donor in a cohort sampled during active COVID-19. Sequencing used peripheral blood. The CDR3 loop is CSVEGGGAGGLGGVNEQFF. The CDR3 nucleotides read TGCAGCGTTGAAGGGGGGGGTGCTGGCGGGCTAGGTGGGGTCAATGAGCAGTTCTTC.